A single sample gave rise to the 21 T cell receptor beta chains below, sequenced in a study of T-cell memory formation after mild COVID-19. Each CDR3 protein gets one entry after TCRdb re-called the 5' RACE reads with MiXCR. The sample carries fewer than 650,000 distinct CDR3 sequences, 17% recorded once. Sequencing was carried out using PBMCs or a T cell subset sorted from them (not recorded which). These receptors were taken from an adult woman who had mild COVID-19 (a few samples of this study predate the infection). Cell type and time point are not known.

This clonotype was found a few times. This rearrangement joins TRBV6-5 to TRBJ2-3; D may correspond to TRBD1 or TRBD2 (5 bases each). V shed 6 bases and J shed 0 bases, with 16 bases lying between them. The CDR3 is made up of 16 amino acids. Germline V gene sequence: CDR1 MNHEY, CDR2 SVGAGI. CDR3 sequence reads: CASRESGGTSTDTQYF. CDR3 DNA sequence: TGTGCCAGCAGGGAGAGTGGGGGAACTAGCACAGATACGCAGTATTTT.

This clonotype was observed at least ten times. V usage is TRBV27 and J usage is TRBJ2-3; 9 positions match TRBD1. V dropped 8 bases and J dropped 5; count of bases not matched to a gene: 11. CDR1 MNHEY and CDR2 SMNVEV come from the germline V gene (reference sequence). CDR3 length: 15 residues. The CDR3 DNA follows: TGTGCCAGCTCCACAGGGACAGGGTGGGGAGATACGCAGTATTTT. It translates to CASSTGTGWGDTQYF.

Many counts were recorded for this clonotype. The CDR3 DNA sequence: TGTGCCAGCAGCCCACGGTACAATGAGCAGTTCTTC. This codes for CASSPRYNEQFF. The J gene is TRBJ2-1, the V gene TRBV12-3 or TRBV12-4; D gene uncertain. The V end was cut by 6 bases, the J end by 4 bases, with 7 bases between. The CDR3 sequence is 12 residues long.

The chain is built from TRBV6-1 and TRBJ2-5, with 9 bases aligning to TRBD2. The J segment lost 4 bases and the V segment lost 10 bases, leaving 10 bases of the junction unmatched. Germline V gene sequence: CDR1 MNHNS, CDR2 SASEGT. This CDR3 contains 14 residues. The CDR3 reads CAIGPGGRAETQYF. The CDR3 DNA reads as TGTGCCATAGGTCCTGGCGGGAGGGCAGAGACCCAGTACTTC.

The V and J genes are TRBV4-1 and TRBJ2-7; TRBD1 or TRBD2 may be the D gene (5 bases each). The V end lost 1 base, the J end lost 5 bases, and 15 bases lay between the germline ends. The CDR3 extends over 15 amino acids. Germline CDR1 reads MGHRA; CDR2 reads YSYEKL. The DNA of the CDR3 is TGCGCCAGCAGCCAAGTTATGGTAGAGGGGAACGAGCAGTACTTC. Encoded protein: CASSQVMVEGNEQYF.

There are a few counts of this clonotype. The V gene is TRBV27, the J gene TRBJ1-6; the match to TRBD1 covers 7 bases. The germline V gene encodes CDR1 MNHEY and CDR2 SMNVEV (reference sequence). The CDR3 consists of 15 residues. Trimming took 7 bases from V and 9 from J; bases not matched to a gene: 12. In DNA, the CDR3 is TGTGCCAGCACCACCGGGACAGAGGGATTTTCACCCCTCCACTTT. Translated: CASTTGTEGFSPLHF.

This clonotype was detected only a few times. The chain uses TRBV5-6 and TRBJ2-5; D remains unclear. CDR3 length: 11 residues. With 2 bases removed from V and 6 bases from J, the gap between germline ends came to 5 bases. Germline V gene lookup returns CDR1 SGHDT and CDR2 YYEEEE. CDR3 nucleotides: TGTGCCAGCAGCTTTGAAAAGACCCAGTACTTC. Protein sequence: CASSFEKTQYF.

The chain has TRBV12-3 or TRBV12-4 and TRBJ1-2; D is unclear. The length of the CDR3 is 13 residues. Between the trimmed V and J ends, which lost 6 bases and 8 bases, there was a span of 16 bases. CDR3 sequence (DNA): TGTGCCAGCAGCCTCAACGGAGGATCCGGCTACACCTTC. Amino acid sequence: CASSLNGGSGYTF.

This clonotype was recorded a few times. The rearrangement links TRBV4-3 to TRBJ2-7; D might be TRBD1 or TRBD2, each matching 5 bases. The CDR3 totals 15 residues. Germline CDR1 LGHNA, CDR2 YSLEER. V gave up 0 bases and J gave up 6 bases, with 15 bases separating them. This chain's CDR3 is CASSQDRDGWGEQYF. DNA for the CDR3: TGCGCCAGCAGCCAAGATCGGGACGGGTGGGGCGAGCAGTACTTC.

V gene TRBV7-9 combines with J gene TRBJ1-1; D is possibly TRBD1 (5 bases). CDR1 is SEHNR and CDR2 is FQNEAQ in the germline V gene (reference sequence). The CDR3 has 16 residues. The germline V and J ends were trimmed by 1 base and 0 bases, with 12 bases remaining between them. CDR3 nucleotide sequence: TGTGCCAGCAGCTTAGGTGGGGGGATGATGAACACTGAAGCTTTCTTT. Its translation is CASSLGGGMMNTEAFF.

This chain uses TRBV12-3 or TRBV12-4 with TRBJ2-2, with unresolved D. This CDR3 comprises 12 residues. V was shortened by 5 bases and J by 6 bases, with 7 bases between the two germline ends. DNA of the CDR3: TGTGCCAGCAGTCCCGGATCCGGGGAGCTGTTTTTT. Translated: CASSPGSGELFF.

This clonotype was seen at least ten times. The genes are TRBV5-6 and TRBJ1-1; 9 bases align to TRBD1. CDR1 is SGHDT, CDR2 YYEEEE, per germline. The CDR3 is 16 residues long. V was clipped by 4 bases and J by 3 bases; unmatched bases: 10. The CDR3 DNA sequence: TGTGCCAGCAGCCCGGACAGGGGATATGGATACACTGAAGCTTTCTTT. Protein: CASSPDRGYGYTEAFF. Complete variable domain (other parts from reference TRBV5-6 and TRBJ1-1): DAGVTQSPTHLIKTRGQQVTLRCSPKSGHDTVSWYQQALGQGPQFIFQYYEEEERQRGNFPDRFSGHQFPNYSSELNVNALLLGDSALYLCASSPDRGYGYTEAFFGQGTRLTVV.

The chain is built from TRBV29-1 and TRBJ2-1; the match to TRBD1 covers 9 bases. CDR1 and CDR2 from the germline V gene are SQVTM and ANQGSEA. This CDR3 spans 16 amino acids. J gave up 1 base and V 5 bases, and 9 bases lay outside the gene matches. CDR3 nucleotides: TGCAGCGTTCCCAGATTTGGGACAGGGTCCTACAATGAGCAGTTCTTC. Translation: CSVPRFGTGSYNEQFF.

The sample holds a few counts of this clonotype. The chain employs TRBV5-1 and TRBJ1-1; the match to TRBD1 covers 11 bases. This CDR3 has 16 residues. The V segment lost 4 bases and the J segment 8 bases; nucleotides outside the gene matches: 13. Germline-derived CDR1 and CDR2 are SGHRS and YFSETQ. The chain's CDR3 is CASSLWTGGSSVEAFF. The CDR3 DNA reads TGCGCCAGCAGCCTCTGGACAGGGGGCTCATCGGTCGAAGCTTTCTTT.

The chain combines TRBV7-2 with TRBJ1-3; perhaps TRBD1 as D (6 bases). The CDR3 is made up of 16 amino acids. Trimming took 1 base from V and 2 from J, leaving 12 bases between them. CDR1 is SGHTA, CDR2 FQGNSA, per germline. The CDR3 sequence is CASSLDGYRAGNTIYF. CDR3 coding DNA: TGTGCCAGCAGCTTAGACGGGTACAGGGCTGGAAACACCATATATTTT.

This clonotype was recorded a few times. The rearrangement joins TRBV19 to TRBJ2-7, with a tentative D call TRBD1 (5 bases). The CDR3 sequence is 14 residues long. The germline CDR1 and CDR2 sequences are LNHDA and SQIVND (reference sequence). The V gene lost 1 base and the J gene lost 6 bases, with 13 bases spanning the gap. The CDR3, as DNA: TGTGCCAGTAGTATAGGCTACAGGTCGCGCGAGCAGTACTTC. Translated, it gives CASSIGYRSREQYF.

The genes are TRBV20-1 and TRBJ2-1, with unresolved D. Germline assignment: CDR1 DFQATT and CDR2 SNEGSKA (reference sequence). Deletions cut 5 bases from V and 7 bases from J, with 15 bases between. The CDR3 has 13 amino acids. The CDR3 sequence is CSAADLLENEQFF. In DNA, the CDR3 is TGCAGTGCTGCGGACCTCCTAGAAAATGAGCAGTTCTTC.

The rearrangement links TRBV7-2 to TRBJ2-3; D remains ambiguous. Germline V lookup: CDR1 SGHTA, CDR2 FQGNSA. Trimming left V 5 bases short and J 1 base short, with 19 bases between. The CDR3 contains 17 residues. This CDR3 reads CASSGSPEWRGTDTQYF. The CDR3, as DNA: TGTGCCAGCAGCGGTTCCCCTGAGTGGCGTGGCACAGATACGCAGTATTTT.

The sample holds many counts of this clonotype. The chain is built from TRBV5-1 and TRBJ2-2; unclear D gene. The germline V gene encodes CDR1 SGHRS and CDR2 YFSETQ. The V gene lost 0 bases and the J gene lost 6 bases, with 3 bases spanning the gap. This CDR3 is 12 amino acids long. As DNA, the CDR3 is TGCGCCAGCAGCTTGGAGGCCGGGGAGCTGTTTTTT. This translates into CASSLEAGELFF.

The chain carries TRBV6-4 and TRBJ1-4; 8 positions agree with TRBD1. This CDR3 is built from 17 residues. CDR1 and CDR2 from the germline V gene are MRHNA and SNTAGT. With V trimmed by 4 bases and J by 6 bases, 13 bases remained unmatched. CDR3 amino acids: CASSGFSPDRVYEKLFF. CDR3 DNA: TGTGCCAGCAGTGGGTTCAGCCCGGACAGGGTTTATGAAAAACTGTTTTTT.

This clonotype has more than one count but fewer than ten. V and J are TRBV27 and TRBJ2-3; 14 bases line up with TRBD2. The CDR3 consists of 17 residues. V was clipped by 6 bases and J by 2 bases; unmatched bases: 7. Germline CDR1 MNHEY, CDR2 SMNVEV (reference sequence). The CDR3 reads CASSGTSGSLITDTQYF. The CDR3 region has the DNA TGTGCCAGCAGCGGGACTAGCGGGAGCCTCATCACAGATACGCAGTATTTT.